This TCR beta chain is from a study of T-cell memory formation after mild COVID-19 (dated by TCRdb to about 2021). For context, the study as a whole: TCR sequence clusters from the two donors were found to be largely donor specific. Longitudinal TCRalpha and TCRbeta repertoire sequencing tracked T-cell clones expanding and contracting after mild COVID-19 in two donors. The cohort was made up of two young adult volunteers, one female and one male, who were previously healthy.

About this clonotype: Its antigen is currently not known. Base qualities were left out, and no much larger clone turns up one base away.

Results and caveats for the whole study, not just this receptor: Clones contracting from day 15 to 85 had balanced CD4/CD8 phenotypes, while a second wave expanding from day 15 to 37 was biased towards CD4+. The study covered only a couple of mild cases, and larger cohorts including severe cases with pre-infection samples were considered necessary. Some responding clones were detected in pre-infection memory, which suggested that pre-existing cross-reactive memory T cells had joined the SARS-CoV-2 response. SARS-CoV-2 specificity of the second-wave clones peaking on day 37 was not confirmed. Contracting CD4+ clones were located mainly in the CM and EM memory subsets, whereas CD8+ clones were found to be enriched in EMRA.

Ficoll-Paque density gradient centrifugation was the method used to isolate PBMCs. TCRdb shows the sequencer as Illumina NovaSeq 6000. TCRalpha and TCRbeta cDNA libraries were built by 5'RACE with constant-segment primers, adding sample barcodes and unique molecular identifiers. Trizol reagent was used to extract RNA from every sample. Amplification of the libraries took two PCR steps, and the second step added a second sample barcode plus Illumina TruSeq adapters. The libraries were sequenced on an Illumina NovaSeq using 2 x 150 bp paired-end reads. Per the source publication's procedure: With migec v1.2.7, reads were demultiplexed and then collapsed into UMI-guided consensus sequences. Using mixcr v2.1.11, the UMI consensuses were aligned to TRA and TRB V and J templates and assembled into clonotypes. Clonotypes were classified as expanded or contracted when called significant by both edgeR and NoisET, with noise models trained on biological replicates. For edgeR calls, the thresholds were a false discovery rate-adjusted p below 0.01 and a log2 fold-change of 1. As an exploratory analysis of dynamics, PCA with hierarchical clustering was applied to max-normalized trajectories of the 1000 most abundant clonotypes. Separately sequenced CD4+ and CD8+ repertoires were used to assign a CD4 or CD8 phenotype to each responding clone. Starting from the raw public reads, TCRdb applied fastp trimming at Q25, assembled clones with MiXCR and retained in-frame beta chains. CDR3 protein sequences are deduplicated, and each keeps its most common genes and DNA. The V and J calls follow TCRdb's processing rather than the paper's. Present in this sample are around 200,000 distinct CDR3 sequences, about 27% of which were seen just once. In total, the top ten clones hold around 10% of the sample.

V lost 2 bases and J lost 4 bases, and the count of bases not matched to a germline gene is 5. Including cysteine and phenylalanine, the CDR3 has 15 amino acids. Only the CDR3 portion is preserved as DNA: 45 bases, with reading frame beginning at the first base. The germline V gene provides CDR1 MDHEN and CDR2 SYDVKM. The specimen was PBMCs or a T cell subset sorted from them (not recorded which). This chain is built from TRBV28 and TRBJ2-3; TRBD2 lines up with 8 middle nucleotides. The TCR sequence derives from an adult woman who had mild COVID-19 (a few samples of this study predate the infection). The sample titles of this study are shuffled in the database, so cell type and time point are left out; the donor was told from shared clones. The nucleotides are TGTGCCAGCAGTTTAGCGGGAGGCGGGGCAGATACGCAGTATTTT. This yields the protein CASSLAGGGADTQYF. The full variable domain, completed from the reference TRBV28 and TRBJ2-3 proteins outside the CDR3, reads DVKVTQSSRYLVKRTGEKVFLECVQDMDHENMFWYRQDPGLGLRLIYFSYDVKMKEKGDIPEGYSVSREKKERFSLILESASTNQTSMYLCASSLAGGGADTQYFGPGTRLTVL.